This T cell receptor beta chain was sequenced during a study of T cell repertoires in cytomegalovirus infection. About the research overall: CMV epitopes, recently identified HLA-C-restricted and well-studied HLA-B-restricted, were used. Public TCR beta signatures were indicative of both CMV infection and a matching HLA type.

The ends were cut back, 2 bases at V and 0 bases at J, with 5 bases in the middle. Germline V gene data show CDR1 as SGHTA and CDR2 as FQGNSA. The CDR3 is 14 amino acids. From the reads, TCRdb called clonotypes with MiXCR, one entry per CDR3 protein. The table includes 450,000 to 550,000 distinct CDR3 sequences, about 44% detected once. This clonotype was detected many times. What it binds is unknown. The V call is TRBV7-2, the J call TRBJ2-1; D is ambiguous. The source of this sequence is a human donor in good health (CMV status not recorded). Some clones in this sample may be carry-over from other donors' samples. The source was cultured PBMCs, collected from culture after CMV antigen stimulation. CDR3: CASSLLASYNEQFF. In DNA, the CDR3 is TGTGCCAGCAGCTTACTCGCCTCCTACAATGAGCAGTTCTTC.